This T cell receptor (beta chain) was identified during a study of neurological immune-mediated disorders. This clonotype showed up many times. Synthesis of cDNA was accomplished via 5'RACE employing 10-nucleotide random UMIs. One entry per CDR3 protein results from TCRdb running MiXCR on the 5' RACE reads. The sample yields 31,000 or so distinct CDR3 sequences, 4.6% seen once. Trimming cost V 6 bases and J 3 bases, with 11 bases left between them. CDR1 and CDR2 from the germline V gene are SEHNR and FQNEAQ (reference sequence). CDR3 length: 14 amino acids. Healthy control samples came from blood bank volunteers in Maryland, USA.

Sample: PBMCs. This TCR was recovered from a man younger than 35 in good health. V usage is TRBV7-9 and J usage is TRBJ1-4, with a weak D call TRBD1 (6 bases). The CDR3 region is CASSRDTANEKLFF. CDR3 bases: TGTGCCAGCAGTCGGGACACCGCTAATGAAAAACTGTTTTTT.